This T cell receptor (beta chain) originates from a study of Ad26.COV2.S vaccination and SARS-CoV-2 variants. Study observations and caveats: Comparability of non-spike TCR breadth was observed across vaccine and placebo recipients.

The treatment: 19 received Ad26.COV2.S at low or high dose, single or two shots; 5 received placebo; per-sample allocation not given. On day 63 after the first injection, vaccine and placebo recipients gave samples. It was an adult aged 18-55 years in Boston who was the donor. Measured with immunoSEQ multiplex PCR; TCRdb has only the in-frame clones, and not every one. The table records hundreds of thousands of clones, more than 70% of them present only once. The CDR3 spans 14 residues. The germline gives CDR1 KGHDR, CDR2 SFDVKD. V lost 2 bases and J lost 5; bases outside the gene matches: 2. Points on this clone: Antigen: not known.

J is TRBJ2-1 and V is TRBV24-1; 7 nucleotides line up with TRBD1. This receptor was identified in a person aged 18-60 years who received the Ad26.COV2.S COVID-19 vaccine or a placebo. This material consisted of peripheral blood, taken in a trial of Ad26.COV2.S vaccine versus placebo. The CDR3 DNA follows: TGTGCCACCAGTGATTCGGGACAGCACAATGAGCAGTTCTTC. It codes for CATSDSGQHNEQFF.